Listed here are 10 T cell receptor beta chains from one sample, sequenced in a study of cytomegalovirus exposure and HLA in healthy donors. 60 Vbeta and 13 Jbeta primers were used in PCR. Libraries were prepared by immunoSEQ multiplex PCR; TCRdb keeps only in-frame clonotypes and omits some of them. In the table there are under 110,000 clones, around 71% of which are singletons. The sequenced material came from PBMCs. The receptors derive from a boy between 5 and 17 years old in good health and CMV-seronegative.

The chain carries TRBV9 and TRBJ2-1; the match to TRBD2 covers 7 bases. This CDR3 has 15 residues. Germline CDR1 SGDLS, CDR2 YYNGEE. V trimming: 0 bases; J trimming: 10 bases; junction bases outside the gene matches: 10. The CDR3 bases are TGTGCCAGCAGCGTAGAGGGAGGGCCTCCCCTGGAGCAGTTCTTC. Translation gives CASSVEGGPPLEQFF.

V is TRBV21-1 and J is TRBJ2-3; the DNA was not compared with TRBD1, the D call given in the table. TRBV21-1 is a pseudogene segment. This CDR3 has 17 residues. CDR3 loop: CASNKKDRVRNSDTQYF. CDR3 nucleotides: TGTGCCAGCAACAAGAAGGACAGGGTTCGGAACTCAGATACGCAGTATTTT.

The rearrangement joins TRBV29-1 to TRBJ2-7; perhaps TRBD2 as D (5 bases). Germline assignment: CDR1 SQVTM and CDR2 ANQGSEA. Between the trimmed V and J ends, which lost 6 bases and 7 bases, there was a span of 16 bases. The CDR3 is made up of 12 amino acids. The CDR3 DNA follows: TGCAGCGTAGTCAACGACGGAGGAGAGCAGTACTTC. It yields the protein CSVVNDGGEQYF.

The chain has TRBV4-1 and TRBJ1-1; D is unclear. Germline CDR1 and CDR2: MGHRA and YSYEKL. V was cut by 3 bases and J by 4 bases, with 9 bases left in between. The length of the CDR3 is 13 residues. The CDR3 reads CASSHGGATEAFF. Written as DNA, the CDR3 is TGCGCCAGCAGCCACGGTGGTGCCACTGAAGCTTTCTTT.

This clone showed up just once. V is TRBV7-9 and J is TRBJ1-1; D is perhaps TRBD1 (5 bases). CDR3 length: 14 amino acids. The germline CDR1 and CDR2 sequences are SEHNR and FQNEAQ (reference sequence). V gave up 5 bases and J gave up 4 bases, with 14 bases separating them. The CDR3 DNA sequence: TGTGCCAGCAGCCCCTGGGCAGGGTCCACTGAAGCTTTCTTT. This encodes CASSPWAGSTEAFF.

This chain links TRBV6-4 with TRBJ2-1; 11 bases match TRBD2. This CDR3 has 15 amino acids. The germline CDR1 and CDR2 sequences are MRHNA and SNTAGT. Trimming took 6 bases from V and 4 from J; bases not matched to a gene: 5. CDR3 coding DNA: TGTGCCAGCAGGGCTAGCGGGGGGTCTTACAATGAGCAGTTCTTC. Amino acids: CASRASGGSYNEQFF.

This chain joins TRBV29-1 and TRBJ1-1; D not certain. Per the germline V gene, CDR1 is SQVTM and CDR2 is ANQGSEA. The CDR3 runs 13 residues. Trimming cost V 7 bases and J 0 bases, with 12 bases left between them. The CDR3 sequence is CSAASALNTEAFF. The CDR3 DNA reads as TGCAGCGCTGCGAGTGCCCTGAACACTGAAGCTTTCTTT.

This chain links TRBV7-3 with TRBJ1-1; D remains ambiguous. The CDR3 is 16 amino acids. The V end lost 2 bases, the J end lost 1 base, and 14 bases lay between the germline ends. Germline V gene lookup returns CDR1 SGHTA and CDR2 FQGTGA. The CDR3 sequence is CASSLAPGRRNTEAFF. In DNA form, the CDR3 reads TGTGCCAGCAGCTTAGCCCCCGGGAGAAGGAACACTGAAGCTTTCTTT.

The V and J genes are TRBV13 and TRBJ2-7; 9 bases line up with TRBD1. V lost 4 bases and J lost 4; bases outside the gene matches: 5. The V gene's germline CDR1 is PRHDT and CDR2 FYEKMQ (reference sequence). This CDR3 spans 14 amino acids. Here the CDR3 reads CASSWGQGTYEQYF. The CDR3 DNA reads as TGTGCCAGCAGCTGGGGACAGGGTACGTACGAGCAGTACTTC.

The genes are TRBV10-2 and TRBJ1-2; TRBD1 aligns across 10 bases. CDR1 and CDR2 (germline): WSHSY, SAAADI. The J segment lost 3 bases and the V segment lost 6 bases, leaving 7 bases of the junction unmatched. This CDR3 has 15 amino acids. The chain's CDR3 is CASSYGTGDDYGYTF. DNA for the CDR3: TGCGCCAGCAGCTACGGGACAGGGGATGACTATGGCTACACCTTC.